This T cell receptor (beta chain) was identified during a study of brain T cells in children with intractable seizures. The sequenced cases were selected for having the highest brain T cell transcript signatures. Comments on this clone: Additional DNA sequences in this sample encode the identical CDR3.

The germline V gene encodes CDR1 GTSNPN and CDR2 SVGIG (reference sequence). There are 13 residues in the CDR3. Trimming cost V 5 bases and J 6 bases; bases outside gene matches: 5. The protocol was immunoSEQ multiplex PCR, while the TCRdb copy is restricted to in-frame clones and leaves out a portion. The sample has 88,000 or so clones, 90% to 95% seen once. The chain carries TRBV30 and TRBJ1-5, with 9 bases aligning to TRBD1. Sequencing was performed on peripheral blood, taken at surgery. This receptor was identified in a girl aged 2 to 9 with Rasmussen encephalitis and intractable seizures. The CDR3 region is CAWATGGGQPQHF. The CDR3 region has the DNA TGTGCCTGGGCGACAGGGGGAGGTCAGCCCCAGCATTTT. The entire variable domain, with the rest obtained from reference TRBV30 and TRBJ1-5, is as follows: SQTIHQWPATLVQPVGSPLSLECTVEGTSNPNLYWYRQAAGRGLQLLFYSVGIGQISSEVPQNLSASRPQDRQFILSSKKLLLSDSGFYLCAWATGGGQPQHFGDGTRLSIL.